This T cell receptor beta chain was sequenced for a study of low-dose radiotherapy and immunotherapy resistance in tumors. In this sample, this clonotype turned up many times. Primers used for first-strand cDNA, a TRAV- and TRBV-specific set, covered both alpha and beta chains. TCR amplification used 15 to 20 PCR cycles, a constant-region primer and a V-primer adapter. Using its own MiXCR run on the reads, TCRdb lists one record per CDR3 protein. The repertoire holds 64,000 or so distinct CDR3 sequences, with about 25% as singletons. Time point: before trial treatment. Trimming pared 1 base from V and 9 bases from J, leaving 10 bases between. The CDR3 runs 13 residues. The germline CDR1 and CDR2 sequences are SEHNR and FQNEAQ (reference sequence).

The receptor's source is a male donor with rectosigmoid adenocarcinoma. The sample was PBMCs, taken before treatment. The genes are TRBV7-9 and TRBJ1-3, with no clear D. In DNA, the CDR3 is TGTGCCAGCAGCTTAGACACCCCGGCCACCATATATTTT. It specifies CASSLDTPATIYF.